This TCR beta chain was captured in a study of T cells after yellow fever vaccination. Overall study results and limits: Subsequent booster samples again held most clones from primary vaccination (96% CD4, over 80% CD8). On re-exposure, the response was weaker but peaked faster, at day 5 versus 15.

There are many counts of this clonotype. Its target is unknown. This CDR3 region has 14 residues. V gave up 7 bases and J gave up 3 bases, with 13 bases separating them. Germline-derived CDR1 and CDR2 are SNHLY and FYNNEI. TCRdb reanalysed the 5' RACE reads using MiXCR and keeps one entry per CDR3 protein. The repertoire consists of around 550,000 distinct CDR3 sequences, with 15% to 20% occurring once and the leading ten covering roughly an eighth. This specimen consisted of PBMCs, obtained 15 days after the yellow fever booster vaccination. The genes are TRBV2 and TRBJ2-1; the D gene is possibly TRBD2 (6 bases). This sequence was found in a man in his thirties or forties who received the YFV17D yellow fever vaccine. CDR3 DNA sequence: TGTGCCAGCACCTTAGCGGAGTTCTACAATGAGCAGTTCTTC. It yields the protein CASTLAEFYNEQFF. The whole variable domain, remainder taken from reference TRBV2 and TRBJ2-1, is EPEVTQTPSHQVTQMGQEVILRCVPISNHLYFYWYRQILGQKVEFLVSFYNNEISEKSEIFDDQFSVERPDGSNFTLKIRSTKLEDSAMYFCASTLAEFYNEQFFGPGTRLTVL.